The subject of this entry is one T cell receptor (beta chain). What it binds is unknown. In germline, CDR1 is SGHRS, CDR2 YFSETQ. Trimming took 4 bases from V and 8 from J; bases not matched to a gene: 10. This CDR3 is 17 amino acids long. Sequencing was performed with immunoSEQ multiplex PCR; in TCRdb, only in-frame clones are kept and a portion is missing. The sample has approximately 150,000 clones; 92% are singletons. These data come from a study of T cell responses to AZD1222 COVID-19 vaccine. The study, taken as a whole, reports: Breadth and depth of Spike-specific TCRs rose after two AZD1222 doses. Reportedly, nearly half of unique spike TCRs recognized epitopes outside B.1.351/B.1.1.7 mutations. Possibly, clonal diversity was underestimated; donors were largely white British and included more females. Repertoires in all cases were sampled only once the peak T cell response had passed.

Specimen: peripheral blood, collected 28 days after the second AZD1222 dose. V usage is TRBV5-1 and J usage is TRBJ2-1; 15 bases fit TRBD2. The receptor's source is an adult who received the AZD1222 COVID-19 vaccine. The CDR3 DNA follows: TGCGCCAGCAGCCCGGGACTAGCGGGAGGTCAGGTCCATGAGCAGTTCTTC. Amino acid sequence: CASSPGLAGGQVHEQFF.